This T cell receptor beta chain appears in the sequencing data of a study of T cell responses to AZD1222 COVID-19 vaccine (dated by TCRdb to the early 2020s). For context, the study as a whole: A total of 230 to 250 trial participants underwent TCR sequencing, of whom some 210 received two doses of AZD1222 and about 25 received two doses of the MenACWY control vaccine. Enrollment into the trials was organized by age into subgroups of 18-55, 56-69 and 70-plus years, and those subgroups contained about 160, 30 and 59 TCR-sequenced participants, respectively.

The time point label here, explained by the study, means: about 28 days (+/-7) after the second vaccine dose. Because spike-specific TCR depth and breadth did not differ between the two schedules, AZD1222 recipients who got a second dose at roughly 4 weeks were pooled with those who got a second dose at roughly 12 weeks. Vaccinee samples were obtained from the UK trials COV001 and COV002, which included a single-blind randomized controlled phase 2/3 trial of AZD1222 (ChAdOx1 nCoV-19) in healthy adults. For TCRbeta chain sequencing, PBMC samples were collected from trial participants at day 0 and at day 28 after the second dose. The research as a whole found: In the small 56-69-year group, the increase in depth fell short of significance, most likely because of low power. CD4 TCRs associated with the vaccine covered the entire spike protein, and the dominant responses were in regions 160-218 and 743-854. Conclusions about previously exposed vaccinees were limited because only six AZD1222 recipients were SARS-CoV-2 seropositive at baseline. Reportedly, close to half of the unique spike-specific TCRs recognized epitopes lying outside the regions that are mutated in the B.1.351 and B.1.1.7 variants. Spike-specific TCR breadth and depth rose significantly after two AZD1222 doses compared with day 0 and with MenACWY recipients. Participants were mostly white British and included more females than males, and it was suggested by the authors that clonal diversity may have been underestimated. Because no day 14 peak-response samples were available, the repertoires could be characterized only after the peak T cell response.

CDR1 and CDR2 are read off the germline V gene as KGHSH and LQKENI. The CDR3 starts with the cysteine, ends with the phenylalanine, and has 15 residues. Just the 45-base CDR3 DNA is kept, in frame starting at base 1. The junction shows trimming of 4 bases on V and 4 bases on J, plus 14 bases between the germline ends. Comments on this clone: Its antigen specificity is not known. There are no base qualities to consult, and no much larger clone falls within one base.

The CDR3 regions of human TCRbeta chains were analyzed by immunosequencing. Processing in the source paper ran as follows. Repertoire TCRs were checked for matches against a reference library of SARS-CoV-2-specific TCRs that had been generated using the MIRA antigen-specificity platform. Breadth was defined as the fraction of unique TCRs that were SARS-CoV-2-associated, and depth was defined as the fraction of total T cells that were SARS-CoV-2-associated. Using the MIRA data, every spike-specific TCR was mapped to the spike region that the TCR reacted to and assigned to either a CD4 or a CD8 class. Log10-transformed breadth and depth values were compared by one-way ANOVA with Sidak's multiple comparisons tests. TCRdb retrieved this table from immuneACCESS and kept in-frame rearrangements only. Not all clones are present; in checked studies, unresolved V genes account for under half, and no reason is known for the remainder. V and J calls plus clone size are reproduced from that table; the DNA served to infer D and trimming. The sample yields approximately 190,000 clones; over 85% were counted once. The ten largest clones add up to about 1% of the sample.

The chain uses TRBV18 and TRBJ1-5; no D gene can be assigned with confidence. This sample comprised peripheral blood, obtained 28 days after the second AZD1222 dose. This TCR came from an adult who received the AZD1222 COVID-19 vaccine. The CDR3 region reads CASSRENRGNQPQHF. The nucleotide sequence is TGTGCCAGCTCACGGGAAAATCGGGGAAATCAGCCCCAGCATTTT.